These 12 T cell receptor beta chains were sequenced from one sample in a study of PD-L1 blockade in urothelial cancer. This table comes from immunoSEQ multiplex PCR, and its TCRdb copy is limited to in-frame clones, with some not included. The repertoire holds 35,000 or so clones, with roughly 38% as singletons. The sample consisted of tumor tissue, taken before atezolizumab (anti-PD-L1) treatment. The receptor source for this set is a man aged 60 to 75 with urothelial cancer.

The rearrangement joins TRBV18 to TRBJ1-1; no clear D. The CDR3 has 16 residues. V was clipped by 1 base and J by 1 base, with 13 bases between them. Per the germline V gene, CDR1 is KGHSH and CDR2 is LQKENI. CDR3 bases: TGTGCCAGCTCACCACGGCAGAGTTCGACGAACACTGAAGCTTTCTTT. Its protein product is CASSPRQSSTNTEAFF.

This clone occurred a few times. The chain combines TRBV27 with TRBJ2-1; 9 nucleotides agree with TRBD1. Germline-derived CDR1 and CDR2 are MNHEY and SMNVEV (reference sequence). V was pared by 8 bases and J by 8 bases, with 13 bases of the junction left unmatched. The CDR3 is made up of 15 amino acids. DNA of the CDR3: TGTGCCAGCCACCGGACAGGGGTCCCCTGGGATGAGCAGTTCTTC. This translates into CASHRTGVPWDEQFF.

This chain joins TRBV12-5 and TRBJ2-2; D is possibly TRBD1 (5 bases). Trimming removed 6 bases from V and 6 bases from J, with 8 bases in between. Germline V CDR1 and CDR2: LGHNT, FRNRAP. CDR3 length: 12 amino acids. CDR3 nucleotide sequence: TGTGCTAGTGGGGACAAGGCCGGGGAGCTGTTTTTT. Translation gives CASGDKAGELFF.

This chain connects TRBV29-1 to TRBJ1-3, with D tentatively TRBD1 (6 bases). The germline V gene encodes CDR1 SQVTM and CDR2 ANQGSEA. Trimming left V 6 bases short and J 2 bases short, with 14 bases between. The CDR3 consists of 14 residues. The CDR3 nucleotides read TGCAGCGTGGGGGGCAGGGGAGCTGGAAACACCATATATTTT. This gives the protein CSVGGRGAGNTIYF.

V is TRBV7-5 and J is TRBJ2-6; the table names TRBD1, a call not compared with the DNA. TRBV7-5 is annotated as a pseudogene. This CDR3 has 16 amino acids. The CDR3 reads CASSLAPNSGANVLTF. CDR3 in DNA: TGTGCCAGCAGCTTGGCCCCCAACTCTGGGGCCAACGTCCTGACTTTC.

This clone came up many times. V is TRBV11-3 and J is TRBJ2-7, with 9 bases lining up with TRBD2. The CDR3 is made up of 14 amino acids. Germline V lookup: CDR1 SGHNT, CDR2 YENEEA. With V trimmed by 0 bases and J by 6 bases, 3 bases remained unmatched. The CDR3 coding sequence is TGTGCCAGCAGCTTAGATGCGGGGGGGCTCGAGCAGTACTTC. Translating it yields CASSLDAGGLEQYF.

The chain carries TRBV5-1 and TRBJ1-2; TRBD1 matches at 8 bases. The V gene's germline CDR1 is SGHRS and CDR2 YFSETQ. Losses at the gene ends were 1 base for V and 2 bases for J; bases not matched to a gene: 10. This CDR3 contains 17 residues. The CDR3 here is CASSLSSGPGGNYGYTF. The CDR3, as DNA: TGCGCCAGCAGCTTGTCCTCGGGGCCAGGGGGCAACTATGGCTACACCTTC. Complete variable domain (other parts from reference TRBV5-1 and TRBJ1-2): KAGVTQTPRYLIKTRGQQVTLSCSPISGHRSVSWYQQTPGQGLQFLFEYFSETQRNKGNFPGRFSGRQFSNSRSEMNVSTLELGDSALYLCASSLSSGPGGNYGYTFGSGTRLTVV.

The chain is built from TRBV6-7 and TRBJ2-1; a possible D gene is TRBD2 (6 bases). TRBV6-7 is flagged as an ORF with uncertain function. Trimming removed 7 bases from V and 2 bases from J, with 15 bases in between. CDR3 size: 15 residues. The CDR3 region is CASTVAAQPYNEQFF. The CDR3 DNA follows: TGTGCCAGCACTGTAGCGGCCCAGCCCTACAATGAGCAGTTCTTC.

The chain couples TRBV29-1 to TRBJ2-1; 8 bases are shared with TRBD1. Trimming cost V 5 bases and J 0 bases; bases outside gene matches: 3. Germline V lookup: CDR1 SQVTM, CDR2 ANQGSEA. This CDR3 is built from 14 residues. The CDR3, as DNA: TGCAGCGTTAGAACAGGGGGCTCCTACAATGAGCAGTTCTTC. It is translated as CSVRTGGSYNEQFF.

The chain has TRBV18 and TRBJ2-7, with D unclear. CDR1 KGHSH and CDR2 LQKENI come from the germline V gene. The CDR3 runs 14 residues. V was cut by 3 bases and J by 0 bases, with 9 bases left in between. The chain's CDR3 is CASSPVRSSYEQYF. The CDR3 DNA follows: TGTGCCAGCTCACCGGTCCGAAGCTCCTACGAGCAGTACTTC.

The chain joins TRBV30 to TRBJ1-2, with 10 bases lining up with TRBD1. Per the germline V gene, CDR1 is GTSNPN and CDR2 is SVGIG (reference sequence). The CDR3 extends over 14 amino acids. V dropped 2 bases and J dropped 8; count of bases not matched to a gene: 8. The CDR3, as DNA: TGTGCCTGGAGTCCCGGGACAGGGGATGGAGGCTACACCTTC. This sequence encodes CAWSPGTGDGGYTF.

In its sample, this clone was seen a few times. DNA for the CDR3: TGTGCCAGCAGTTACTCGACTAGCGGGAGGCCTTCCTCCTACGAGCAGTACTTC. This codes for CASSYSTSGRPSSYEQYF. The chain has TRBV6-8 and TRBJ2-7; 13 bases fit TRBD2. Germline CDR1 MNHGY, CDR2 SAAAGT. J gave up 0 bases and V 0 bases, and 5 bases lay outside the gene matches. This CDR3 comprises 18 residues.